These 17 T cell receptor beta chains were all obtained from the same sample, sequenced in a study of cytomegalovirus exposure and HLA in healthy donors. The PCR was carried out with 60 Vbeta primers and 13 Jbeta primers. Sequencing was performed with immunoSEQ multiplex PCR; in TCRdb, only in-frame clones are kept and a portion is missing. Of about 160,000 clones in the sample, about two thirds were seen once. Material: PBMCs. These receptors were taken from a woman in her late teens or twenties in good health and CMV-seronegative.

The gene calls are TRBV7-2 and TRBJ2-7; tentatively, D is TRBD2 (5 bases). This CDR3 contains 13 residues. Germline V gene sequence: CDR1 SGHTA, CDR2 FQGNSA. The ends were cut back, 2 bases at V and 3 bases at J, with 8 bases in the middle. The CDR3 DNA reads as TGTGCCAGCAGCTTAAGCGGTTACTACGAGCAGTACTTC. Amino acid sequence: CASSLSGYYEQYF.

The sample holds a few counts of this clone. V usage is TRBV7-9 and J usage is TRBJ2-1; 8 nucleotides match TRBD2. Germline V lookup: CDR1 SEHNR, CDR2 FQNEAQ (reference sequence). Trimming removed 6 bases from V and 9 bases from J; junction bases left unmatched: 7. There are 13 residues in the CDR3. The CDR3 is CASRAGEFGEQFF. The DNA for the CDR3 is TGTGCCAGCAGAGCGGGAGAGTTTGGTGAGCAGTTCTTC.

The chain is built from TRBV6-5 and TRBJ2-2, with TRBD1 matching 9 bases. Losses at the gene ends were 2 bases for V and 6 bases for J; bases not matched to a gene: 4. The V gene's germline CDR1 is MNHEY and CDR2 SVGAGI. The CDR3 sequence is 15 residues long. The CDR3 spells CASSYRDRGAGELFF. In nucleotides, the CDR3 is TGTGCCAGCAGTTACCGAGACAGGGGGGCCGGGGAGCTGTTTTTT.

This chain's CDR3 is CSVDDRVANYGYTF. The CDR3, as DNA: TGCAGCGTTGACGACAGGGTGGCTAACTATGGCTACACCTTC. The chain is built from TRBV29-1 and TRBJ1-2; TRBD1 matches 7 bases. Losses at the gene ends were 3 bases for V and 0 bases for J; bases not matched to a gene: 4. Germline V gives CDR1 SQVTM, CDR2 ANQGSEA. This CDR3 is built from 14 residues.

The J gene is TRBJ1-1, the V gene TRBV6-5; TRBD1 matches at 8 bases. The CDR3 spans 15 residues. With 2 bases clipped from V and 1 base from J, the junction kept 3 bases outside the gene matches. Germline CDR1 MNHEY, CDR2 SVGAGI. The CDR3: CASSYRGTGNTEAFF. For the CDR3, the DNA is TGTGCCAGCAGTTACCGCGGGACAGGGAACACTGAAGCTTTCTTT.

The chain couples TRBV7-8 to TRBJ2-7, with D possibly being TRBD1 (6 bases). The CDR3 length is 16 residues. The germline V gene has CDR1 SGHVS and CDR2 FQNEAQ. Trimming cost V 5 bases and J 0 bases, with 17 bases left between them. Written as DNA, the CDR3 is TGTGCCAGCAGCGGGGGCCGGGACCTTAGCTCCTACGAGCAGTACGTC. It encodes CASSGGRDLSSYEQYV.

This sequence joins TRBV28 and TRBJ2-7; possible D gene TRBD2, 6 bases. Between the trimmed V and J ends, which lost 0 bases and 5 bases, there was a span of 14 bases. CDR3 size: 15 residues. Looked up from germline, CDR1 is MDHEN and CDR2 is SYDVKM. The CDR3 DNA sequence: TGTGCCAGCAGTTTATGGGAGGGATCTGGCCACGAGCAGTACTTC. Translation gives CASSLWEGSGHEQYF.

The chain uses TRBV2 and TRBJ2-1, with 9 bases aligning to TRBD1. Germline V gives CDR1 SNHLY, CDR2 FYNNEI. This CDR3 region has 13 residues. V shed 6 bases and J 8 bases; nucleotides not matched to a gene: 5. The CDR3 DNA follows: TGTGCCAGCAGGACAGGGGGTGGCGATGAGCAGTTCTTC. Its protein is CASRTGGGDEQFF.

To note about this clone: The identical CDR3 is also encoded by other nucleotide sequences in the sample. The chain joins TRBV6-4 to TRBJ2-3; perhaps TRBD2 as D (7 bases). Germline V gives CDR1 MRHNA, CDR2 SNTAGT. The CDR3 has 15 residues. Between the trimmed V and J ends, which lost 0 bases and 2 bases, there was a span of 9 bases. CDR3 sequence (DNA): TGTGCCAGCAGTGACTCGGGGGGGGCCACAGATACGCAGTATTTT. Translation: CASSDSGGATDTQYF.

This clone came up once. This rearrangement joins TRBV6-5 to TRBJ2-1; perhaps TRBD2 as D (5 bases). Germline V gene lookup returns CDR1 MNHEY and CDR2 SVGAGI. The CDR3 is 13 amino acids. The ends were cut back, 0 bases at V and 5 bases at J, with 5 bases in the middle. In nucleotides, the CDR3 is TGTGCCAGCAGTTACTCGACTAACAATGAGCAGTTCTTC. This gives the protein CASSYSTNNEQFF.

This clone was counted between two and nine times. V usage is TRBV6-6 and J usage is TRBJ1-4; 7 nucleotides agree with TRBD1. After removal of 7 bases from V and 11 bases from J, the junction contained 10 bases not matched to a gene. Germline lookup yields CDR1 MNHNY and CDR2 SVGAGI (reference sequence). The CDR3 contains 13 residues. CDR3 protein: CASKRQGEDKLFF. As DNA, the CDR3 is TGTGCCAGCAAGAGACAGGGCGAGGATAAACTGTTTTTT.

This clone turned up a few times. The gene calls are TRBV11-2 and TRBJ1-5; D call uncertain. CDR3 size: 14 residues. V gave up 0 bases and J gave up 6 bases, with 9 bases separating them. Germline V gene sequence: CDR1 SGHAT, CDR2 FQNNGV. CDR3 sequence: CASSLDRGGQPQHF. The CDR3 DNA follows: TGTGCCAGCAGCTTAGATCGGGGAGGTCAGCCCCAGCATTTT. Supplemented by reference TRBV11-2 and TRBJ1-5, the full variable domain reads EAGVAQSPRYKIIEKRQSVAFWCNPISGHATLYWYQQILGQGPKLLIQFQNNGVVDDSQLPKDRFSAERLKGVDSTLKIQPAKLEDSAVYLCASSLDRGGQPQHFGDGTRLSIL.

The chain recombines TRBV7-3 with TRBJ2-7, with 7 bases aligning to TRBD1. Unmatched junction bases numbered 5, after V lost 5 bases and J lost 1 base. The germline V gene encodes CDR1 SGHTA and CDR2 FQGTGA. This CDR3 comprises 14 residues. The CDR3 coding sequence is TGTGCCAGCAGCCCTGGGGACAGATCCTACGAGCAGTACTTC. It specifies CASSPGDRSYEQYF.

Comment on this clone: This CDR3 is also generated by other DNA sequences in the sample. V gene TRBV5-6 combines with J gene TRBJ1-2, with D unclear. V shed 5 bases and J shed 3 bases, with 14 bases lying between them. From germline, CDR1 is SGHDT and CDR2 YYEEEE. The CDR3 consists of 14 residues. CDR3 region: CASSPQEHYYGYTF. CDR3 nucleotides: TGTGCCAGCAGTCCGCAGGAACACTACTATGGCTACACCTTC.

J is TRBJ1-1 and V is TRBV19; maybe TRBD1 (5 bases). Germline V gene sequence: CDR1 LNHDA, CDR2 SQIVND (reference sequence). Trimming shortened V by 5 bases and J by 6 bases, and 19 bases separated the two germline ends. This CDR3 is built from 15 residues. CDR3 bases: TGTGCCAGTAGTGCCGTAGGGGCAGGGAAGCCTGAAGCTTTCTTT. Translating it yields CASSAVGAGKPEAFF.

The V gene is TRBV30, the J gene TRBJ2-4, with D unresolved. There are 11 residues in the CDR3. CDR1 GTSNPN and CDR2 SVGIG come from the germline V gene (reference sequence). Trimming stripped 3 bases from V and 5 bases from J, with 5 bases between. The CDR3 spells CAWRTENIQYF. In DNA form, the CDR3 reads TGTGCCTGGAGGACTGAAAACATTCAGTACTTC.

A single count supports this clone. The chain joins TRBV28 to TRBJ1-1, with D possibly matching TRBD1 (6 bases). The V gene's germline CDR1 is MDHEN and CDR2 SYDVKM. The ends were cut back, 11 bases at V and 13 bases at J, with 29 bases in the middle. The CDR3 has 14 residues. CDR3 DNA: TGTGCCTCGGGGGGATTCCAACGACAGGAGAATGGTTTCTTT. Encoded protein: CASGGFQRQENGFF.